This is a list of T cell receptor beta chains from one sample in a study of T cell responses to AZD1222 COVID-19 vaccine. Here immunoSEQ multiplex PCR was the method, and the copy in TCRdb shows in-frame clones only, minus some. The sample lists about 110,000 clones, approximately 90% occurring once. The sample here was peripheral blood, taken 28 days after the second AZD1222 dose. The source is an adult who received the AZD1222 COVID-19 vaccine. Both conserved end residues are part of each CDR3. The D gene is left open where the match is weak. Only part of the rows carry a size: once, few, many, or a class if the clone is expanded.

clone_size d_call j_call v_call cdr3_nt cdr3_aa
once NA TRBJ1-1 TRBV18 TGTGCCAGCTCACCACCGTCGGGCGCAGAAGCTTTCTTT CASSPPSGAEAFF
NA TRBD1 TRBJ2-2 TRBV5-8 TGTGCCAGCAGCCTGCAGGGGGTGGGAACCGGGGAGCTGTTTTTT CASSLQGVGTGELFF
NA TRBD2 TRBJ2-7 TRBV19 TGTGCCAGTAGTATTGGGGGGGGAGACCGGGAATCAATCCTTTACGAGCAGTACTTC CASSIGGGDRESILYEQYF
NA NA TRBJ1-1 TRBV7-2 TGTGCCAGCAGCCCCCCTGGGACTGAAGCTTTCTTT CASSPPGTEAFF
NA NA TRBJ2-6 TRBV28 TGTGCCAGCAGTCTACCGGTTCCTGGGGCCAACGTCCTGACTTTC CASSLPVPGANVLTF
NA TRBD1 TRBJ1-2 TRBV7-8 TGTGCCAGCAGCTTACTATCGACAGGGTATACTAGCTATGGCTACACCTTC CASSLLSTGYTSYGYTF
NA NA TRBJ2-1 TRBV19 TGTGCCAGTAGTATAGATACCGGACTAGGGGGGTACAATGAGCAGTTCTTC CASSIDTGLGGYNEQFF
NA NA TRBJ1-5 TRBV7-9 TGTGCCAGCAGCGCAACAGGGATCAGCAATCAGCCCCAGCATTTT CASSATGISNQPQHF
NA NA TRBJ1-1 TRBV27 TGTGCCAGCAGTTTATCTAGGAGTGGGGCCACTGAAGCTTTCTTT CASSLSRSGATEAFF
few NA TRBJ2-2 TRBV5-5 TGTGCCAGCAGCTTGCCCGGCGGGGAGCTGTTTTTT CASSLPGGELFF
NA NA TRBJ1-2 TRBV5-1 TGCGCCAGCAGTCTCACGGAGGGGCGAAACTATGGCTACACCTTC CASSLTEGRNYGYTF
NA NA TRBJ2-7 TRBV28 TGTGCCAGCAGCACGGCACCCGAGCAGTACTTC CASSTAPEQYF
NA NA TRBJ2-5 TRBV7-9 TGTGCCAGCAGCTTAGGACTCCCTTCCTACTTC CASSLGLPSYF
NA NA TRBJ1-3 TRBV10-1 TGCGCCAGCAGTGGGACCGCTGGAAACACCATATATTTT CASSGTAGNTIYF
NA NA TRBJ1-1 TRBV4-2 TGTGCCAGCAGCCAGTACATACAGGGGAACACTGAAGCTTTCTTT CASSQYIQGNTEAFF
NA TRBD1 TRBJ1-2 TRBV5-1 TGCGCCAGCAGCTCAGCCGGGACAGGGTTCCATGGCTACACCTTC CASSSAGTGFHGYTF
NA NA TRBJ2-3 TRBV5-1 TGCGCCAGCAGCTTACAGGGTATTTCGCAGTATTTT CASSLQGISQYF
NA NA TRBJ1-2 TRBV29-1 TGCAGCGTTGCGGAGGACTCGGCCTATGGCTACACCTTC CSVAEDSAYGYTF
NA NA TRBJ2-1 TRBV7-9 TGTGCCAGCAGCTTAAAAGCCGGGGGAGGGGGTTACAATGAGCAGTTCTTC CASSLKAGGGGYNEQFF
NA NA TRBJ1-5 TRBV19 TGTGCCAGTAGTGGGCAGGGAGGCAATCAGCCCCAGCATTTT CASSGQGGNQPQHF
NA TRBD1 TRBJ1-1 TRBV3-1/TRBV3-2 TGTGCCAGCAGCCAAGACCCGGGACAGGGACTCGCTGAAGCTTTCTTT CASSQDPGQGLAEAFF
NA NA TRBJ2-7 TRBV3-1/TRBV3-2 TGTGCCAGCAGCCAAGAATACGGCCAATACGAGCAGTACTTC CASSQEYGQYEQYF
NA NA TRBJ1-1 TRBV2 TGTGCCAGCAGTGCGACCAGGGGGAACACTGAAGCTTTCTTT CASSATRGNTEAFF
NA NA TRBJ1-4 TRBV27 TGTGCCAGCAGTCGGTCGGGAAATGAAAAACTGTTTTTT CASSRSGNEKLFF
few NA TRBJ2-3 TRBV6-5 TGTGCCAGCCAAACGGGGAGGAATACGCAGTATTTT CASQTGRNTQYF
NA NA TRBJ1-6 TRBV7-8 TGTGCCAGCAGCTTAGATGGAGTCCGCTCCTATAATTCACCCCTCCACTTT CASSLDGVRSYNSPLHF
NA TRBD1 TRBJ1-5 TRBV20-1 TGCAGTGCTAGTCTGGGACAGCCCAATCAGCCCCAGCATTTT CSASLGQPNQPQHF
NA TRBD1 TRBJ2-7 TRBV7-8 TGTGCCAGCAGCTTTACAGGGGCCGAGCAGTACTTC CASSFTGAEQYF
NA TRBD1 TRBJ1-2 TRBV10-2 TGCGCCAGCAGCCCCGGGACAGGGGGCGTATATGGCTACACCTTC CASSPGTGGVYGYTF
few TRBD2 TRBJ2-3 TRBV6-2/TRBV6-3 TGTGCCAGCAGCCGTAGCGGGGGGGCCCCGACCGATACGCAGTATTTT CASSRSGGAPTDTQYF
NA TRBD1 TRBJ1-5 TRBV19 TGTGCCAGTACCCTCGGGACAGGCACTCAGCCCCAGCATTTT CASTLGTGTQPQHF
NA NA TRBJ1-2 TRBV6-5 TGTGCCAGCAGTTACTCTTCATCGTCCGGGGAAGGCTACACCTTC CASSYSSSSGEGYTF
NA NA TRBJ2-5 TRBV12-3/TRBV12-4 TGTGCCAGCAGATACAAAGAAGAGACCCAGTACTTC CASRYKEETQYF
NA NA TRBJ2-2 TRBV5-1 TGCGCCAGCAGCTTGCGAGAAGCGAACACCGGGGAGCTGTTTTTT CASSLREANTGELFF
NA NA TRBJ2-5 TRBV11-1 TGTGCCAGCAGCCTGTTGACAGGACAAGAGACCCAGTACTTC CASSLLTGQETQYF
NA TRBD1 TRBJ1-5 TRBV7-8 TGTGCCAGCAGAAACAGGGGCGGGGGGCCCCAGCATTTT CASRNRGGGPQHF
NA TRBD2 TRBJ2-7 TRBV5-1 TGCGCCAGCAGCGAGGGACTAACCTACGAGCAGTACTTC CASSEGLTYEQYF